This T cell receptor (beta chain) was recovered during a study of shared clonotypes between healthy human individuals. Clones were sequenced by immunoSEQ multiplex PCR, and TCRdb holds only the in-frame ones, with some missing. The table records under 550,000 clones, approximately 95% of them present only once. CDR1 WNHNN and CDR2 SYGVQD come from the germline V gene (reference sequence). Trimming at V came to 1 base and at J to 3 bases, leaving 9 bases not matched to a gene. CDR3 size: 17 residues. The chain combines TRBV10-1 with TRBJ2-4, with 7 nucleotides matching TRBD2. The source of this sequence is a woman aged 25 to 39 in good health. Sequencing was carried out using naive CD4+ T cells sorted from blood. Subset denoted: CD45RA+ positively selected. CDR3 loop: CASSEWGSGTGKNIQYF. The CDR3 DNA follows: TGCGCCAGCAGTGAGTGGGGGAGCGGGACGGGCAAAAACATTCAGTACTTC.